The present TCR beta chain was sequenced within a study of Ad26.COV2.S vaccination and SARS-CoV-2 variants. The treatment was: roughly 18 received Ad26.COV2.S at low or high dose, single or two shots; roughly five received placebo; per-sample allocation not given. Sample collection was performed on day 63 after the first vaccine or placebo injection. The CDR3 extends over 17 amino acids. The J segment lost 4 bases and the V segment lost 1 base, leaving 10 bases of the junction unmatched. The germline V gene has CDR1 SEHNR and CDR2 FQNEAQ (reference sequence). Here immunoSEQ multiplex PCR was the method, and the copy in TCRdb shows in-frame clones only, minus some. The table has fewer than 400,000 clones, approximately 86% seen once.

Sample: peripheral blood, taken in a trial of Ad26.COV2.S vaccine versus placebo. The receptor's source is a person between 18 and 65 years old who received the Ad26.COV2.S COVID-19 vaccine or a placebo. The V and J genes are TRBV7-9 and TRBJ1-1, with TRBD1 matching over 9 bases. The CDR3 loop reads CASSLGGTGRLGTEAFF. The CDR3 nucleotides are TGTGCCAGCAGCTTAGGCGGGACAGGGCGACTGGGCACTGAAGCTTTCTTT.